The clone carrying this TCR beta chain is a singleton in its sample. Its antigen remains unknown. This sample was included in a study of PD-1 blockade in classical Hodgkin lymphoma. Study-wide points: The study found that TCR diversity rose significantly by C4D1 in CD4+ but not CD8+ cells. Patients who initiated nivolumab within 1 year of ASCT were excluded. Newly diagnosed patients reportedly trailed healthy donors in baseline TCR diversity.

CDR3 length equals 17 residues. The trim removed 3 bases at V and 3 bases at J, leaving 11 bases unmatched. From germline, CDR1 is KGHSH and CDR2 LQKENI. Assay used: immunoSEQ multiplex PCR; TCRdb lists only in-frame clones, some missing. The sample carries about 100,000 clones, around 89% recorded once. All the patients suffered relapse after autologous stem cell transplantation, and brentuximab vedotin exposure differed. V usage is TRBV18 and J usage is TRBJ2-3; 8 bases agree with TRBD2. The clonotype originates from a human donor with classical Hodgkin lymphoma. This specimen consisted of peripheral blood mononuclear cells (PBMCs), obtained before the second cycle of nivolumab. The CDR3 here is CASSPYRGGGPTDTQYF. The CDR3 nucleotides are TGTGCCAGCTCACCTTATCGTGGCGGGGGGCCGACAGATACGCAGTATTTT.